This TCR beta chain was sequenced for a study of T cells in Graves' hyperthyroidism and ophthalmopathy. Overall study: The initial diagnosis was the point when peripheral blood was collected, ahead of any treatment.

Germline-derived CDR1 and CDR2 are MNHNS and SASEGT. The CDR3 loop spans 17 amino acids. Trimming stripped 4 bases from V and 8 bases from J, with 24 bases between. Whole-study results and caveats: Prediction of ophthalmopathy progression came a median around 6.5 months pre-onset.

This clonotype was recorded at least ten times. The antigen is not known. Researchers amplified the TCR beta CDR3 regions from RNA transcripts. RT-PCR in the first round (using the HTBI primer set) targeted the TCR CDR3. TCRdb processed the multiplex PCR reads anew with MiXCR; each CDR3 protein has one entry. The sample has 90,000 to 120,000 distinct CDR3 sequences, about 15% seen once; the top ten hold about 40%. The sequence derives from a woman between 50 and 59 years old with Graves' hyperthyroidism. The source material was blood. This rearrangement joins TRBV6-1 to TRBJ2-1; either TRBD1 or TRBD2 may supply D (5 bases each). The chain's CDR3 is CASSVTTVGTGSHEQFF. The CDR3 DNA reads as TGTGCCAGCAGTGTCACCACCGTGGGGACGGGGTCCCATGAGCAGTTCTTC.